A selection of T cell receptor beta chains follows, all from one sample in a study of cytotoxic CD8 clonotypes in ibrutinib-treated CLL. Produced via immunoSEQ multiplex PCR; TCRdb's table is partial and in-frame only. There are about 180,000 clones in the sample; around 80% occur only once, and about 4.5% lies in the top ten. Sequenced here: PBMCs, sampled after 24 months of ibrutinib treatment. These receptors all come from a human donor with chronic lymphocytic leukemia. Both conserved end residues are part of each CDR3. A D gene is named only where the DNA matches it firmly. Where a row states a size, it is once, few, many or the class of an expanded clone; other rows omit it.

TRBV7-5	.	TRBJ2-3	.	TGTGTCAGAAGCTTAGTTTTGACCAACGGGACAGATACGCAGTATTTT	CVRSLVLTNGTDTQYF
TRBV7-9	.	TRBJ1-6	.	TGTGCCAGCAGCCCACCCCTTTACTCCTATAATTCACCCCTCCACTTT	CASSPPLYSYNSPLHF
TRBV7-6	.	TRBJ2-2	TRBD2	TGTGCCAGCAGCTCGACTAGCGGGAGGGTCCCTACCGGGGAGCTGTTTTTT	CASSSTSGRVPTGELFF
TRBV6-6	.	TRBJ1-2	.	TGTGCCAGCAGACGACGAAACAGGGATGGCTACACCTTC	CASRRRNRDGYTF
TRBV5-4	.	TRBJ2-1	.	TGTGCCAGCAGCTTGGCAGACAATGAGCAGTTCTTC	CASSLADNEQFF
TRBV4-2	.	TRBJ2-3	.	TGTGCCAGCAGCCAAGGGAGACTCGACACAGATACGCAGTATTTT	CASSQGRLDTDTQYF
TRBV4-1	.	TRBJ2-7	TRBD2	TGCGCCAGCAGCCAAGATCTTATAGCTAGCGGGATTTACGAGCAGTACTTC	CASSQDLIASGIYEQYF
TRBV27	.	TRBJ2-7	.	TGTGCCAGCAGTTGGAGGAGTTCGGACGTCTACGAGCAGTACTTC	CASSWRSSDVYEQYF
TRBV18	.	TRBJ1-6	.	TGTGCCAGCTCCCCCTTAGGGGAGCTTTCACCCCTCCACTTT	CASSPLGELSPLHF
TRBV30	.	TRBJ1-4	TRBD1	TGTGCCTGGAGTACCATGTGGACAGGGGGAAGGGAAAAACTGTTTTTT	CAWSTMWTGGREKLFF
TRBV9	.	TRBJ2-5	.	TGTGCCAGCAGCGTGAGGGCCGGGGAGACCCAGTACTTC	CASSVRAGETQYF
TRBV7-2	.	TRBJ2-3	TRBD2	TGTGCCAGCAGCTCACCGACTAGCGGGAGGCCCTTAGCTACGCAGTATTTT	CASSSPTSGRPLATQYF
TRBV27	.	TRBJ1-2	TRBD1	TGTGCCAGCATATTCACCGGGACAGGGGGCTATGGCTACACCTTC	CASIFTGTGGYGYTF
TRBV2	.	TRBJ2-7	.	TGTGCCAGCATTTGGGAGTGGGCGGACGGGGGCGAGCAGTACTTC	CASIWEWADGGEQYF
TRBV9	.	TRBJ2-5	.	TGTGCCAGCACTCTAGGGGGGTGGGAAGAGACCCAGTACTTC	CASTLGGWEETQYF
TRBV11-2	.	TRBJ2-1	TRBD2	TGTGCCAGCAGCGGCCTAGCGGGGATGAATGAGCAGTTCTTC	CASSGLAGMNEQFF
TRBV4-1	.	TRBJ2-3	.	TGCGCCAGCAGCCAAGATCGGCTAGCGAGTAGCACAGATACGCAGTATTTT	CASSQDRLASSTDTQYF
TRBV6-5	.	TRBJ1-1	.	TGTGCCAGCAGTTACTCGAAACCCGGGACACTTAAGAAAGCTTTCTTT	CASSYSKPGTLKKAFF
TRBV5-5	once	TRBJ2-2	TRBD1	TGTGCCAGCCATGGACAGGCTTTAACCGGGGAGCTGTTTTTT	CASHGQALTGELFF
TRBV19	.	TRBJ1-3	TRBD1	TGTGCCAGTCGGGACAGGGGACCGAGCTCTGGAAACACCATATATTTT	CASRDRGPSSGNTIYF
TRBV7-3	.	TRBJ1-1	.	TGTGCCAGCAGCGACGGACGGGACACTGAAGCTTTCTTT	CASSDGRDTEAFF
TRBV18	.	TRBJ2-7	TRBD2	TGTGCCAGCTCACCGTCAGCGGGGCGCTTCGAGCAGTACTTC	CASSPSAGRFEQYF
TRBV6-1	.	TRBJ1-1	.	TGTGCCAGCAGTGAAGGACAGAGGAACACTGAAGCTTTCTTT	CASSEGQRNTEAFF
TRBV7-8	.	TRBJ1-2	.	TGTGCCAGCAGCCCGGGCCCGGGGTATGGCTACACCTTC	CASSPGPGYGYTF
TRBV29-1	.	TRBJ1-5	TRBD1	TGCAGCGTCCGGACAGGGGGAAGCAATCAGCCCCAGCATTTT	CSVRTGGSNQPQHF
TRBV7-2	few	TRBJ1-5	.	TGTGCCAGCAGCTTAAACATGTTCAGCAATCAGCCCCAGCATTTT	CASSLNMFSNQPQHF
TRBV5-6	.	TRBJ1-1	.	TGTGCCAGCAGCTTTGACGAGTTTCACACTGAAGCTTTCTTT	CASSFDEFHTEAFF
TRBV10-1	few	TRBJ1-5	TRBD1	TGCGCCAGCAACCCCTGGACAGGGAAGACTGGGAGCAATCAGCCCCAGCATTTT	CASNPWTGKTGSNQPQHF
TRBV4-1	.	TRBJ2-6	.	TGCGCCAGCATCTTAGGGACTGGGGCCAACGTCCTGACTTTC	CASILGTGANVLTF
TRBV5-1	.	TRBJ2-5	TRBD2	TGCGCCAGCAGCCTCACTAGCGGGGGCTTCCAAGAGACCCAGTACTTC	CASSLTSGGFQETQYF
TRBV5-1	.	TRBJ1-1	TRBD1	TGCGCCAGCAGCTTCTCCGGGACAGGGGGTGGCACTGAAGCTTTCTTT	CASSFSGTGGGTEAFF
TRBV19	.	TRBJ1-2	.	TGTGCCAGTAGGGCAGAACACCTCAACTATGGCTACACCTTC	CASRAEHLNYGYTF
TRBV5-1	.	TRBJ1-6	.	TGCGCCAGCAGCTTCCAGGGCACTTATAATTCACCCCTCCACTTT	CASSFQGTYNSPLHF
TRBV19	.	TRBJ1-4	.	TGTGCCAGTAGTCCGGGGGTGCGTTATGAAAAACTGTTTTTT	CASSPGVRYEKLFF
TRBV11-2	.	TRBJ2-3	.	TGTGCCAGCAGCTTTAGGAGGTTTAGCACAGATACGCAGTATTTT	CASSFRRFSTDTQYF
TRBV5-6	.	TRBJ1-1	.	TGTGCCAGCAGCTTGGTATTGTACGAAGGGCCAGGCCTGAACACTGAAGCTTTCTTT	CASSLVLYEGPGLNTEAFF
TRBV7-2	.	TRBJ1-5	TRBD1	TGTGCCAGCAGCTTAGCGCTTATGGGGACAGGTTTCAATCAGCCCCAGCATTTT	CASSLALMGTGFNQPQHF
TRBV7-9	.	TRBJ1-2	TRBD1	TGTGCCAGCAGCTTAGGGACAGGGAACTATGGCTACACCTTC	CASSLGTGNYGYTF